The 2 T cell receptor beta chains listed next were all sequenced from one sample in a study of blood T cell repertoires in COVID-19. Produced via immunoSEQ multiplex PCR; TCRdb's table is partial and in-frame only. Of a few hundred thousand clones listed, around 84% were seen once; the top ten hold about 7%. The sequenced sample was PBMCs or T cells enriched from blood (not recorded which). The receptors originated from a woman aged 40 to 50 with acute COVID-19.

J is TRBJ2-1 and V is TRBV28; possible D gene TRBD2, 6 bases. Trimming took 5 bases from V and 0 from J, leaving 14 bases between them. This CDR3 has 16 amino acids. Per germline, CDR1 MDHEN and CDR2 SYDVKM. The CDR3 DNA reads as TGTGCCAGCAGTGTGTGGCGGGAAGGCTCCTACAATGAGCAGTTCTTC. As protein: CASSVWREGSYNEQFF.

For the CDR3, the DNA is TGCGCCAGCAGACAGACTAGCGCGGCCTTCTACGAGCAGTACTTC. It specifies CASRQTSAAFYEQYF. The chain links TRBV5-1 to TRBJ2-7; 8 bases line up with TRBD2. The CDR3 has 15 residues. Germline V CDR1 and CDR2: SGHRS, YFSETQ. Trimming at V came to 5 bases and at J to 3 bases, leaving 10 bases not matched to a gene.